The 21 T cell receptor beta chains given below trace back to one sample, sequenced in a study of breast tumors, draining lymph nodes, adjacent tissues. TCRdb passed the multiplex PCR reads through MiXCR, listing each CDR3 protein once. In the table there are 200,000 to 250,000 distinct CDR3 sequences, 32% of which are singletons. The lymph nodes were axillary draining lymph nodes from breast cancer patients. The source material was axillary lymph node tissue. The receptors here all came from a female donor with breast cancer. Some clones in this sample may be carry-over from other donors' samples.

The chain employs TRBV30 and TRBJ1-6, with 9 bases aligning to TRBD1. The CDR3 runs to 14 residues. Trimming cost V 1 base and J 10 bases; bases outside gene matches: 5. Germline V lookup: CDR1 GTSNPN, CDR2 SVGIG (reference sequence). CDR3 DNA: TGTGCCTGGAGTGGCGACAGGGGGGGATCACCCCTCCACTTT. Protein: CAWSGDRGGSPLHF.

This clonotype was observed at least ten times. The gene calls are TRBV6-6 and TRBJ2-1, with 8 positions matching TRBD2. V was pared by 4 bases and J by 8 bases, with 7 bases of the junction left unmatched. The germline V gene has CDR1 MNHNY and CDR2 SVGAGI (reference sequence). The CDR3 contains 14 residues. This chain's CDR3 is CASSLWTSLDEQFF. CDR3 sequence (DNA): TGTGCCAGCAGTTTATGGACTAGCCTCGATGAGCAGTTCTTC.

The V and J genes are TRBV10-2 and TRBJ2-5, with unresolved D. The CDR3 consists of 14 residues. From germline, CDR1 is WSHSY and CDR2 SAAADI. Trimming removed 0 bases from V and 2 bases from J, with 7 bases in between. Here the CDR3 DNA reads TGCGCCAGCAGTGAGTCGGGGATACAAGAGACCCAGTACTTC. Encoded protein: CASSESGIQETQYF.

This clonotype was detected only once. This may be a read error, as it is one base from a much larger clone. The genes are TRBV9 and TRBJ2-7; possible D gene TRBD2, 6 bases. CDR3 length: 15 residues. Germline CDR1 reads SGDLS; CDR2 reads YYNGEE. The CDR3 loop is CASSYGGAISYGQYF. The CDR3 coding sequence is TGTGCCAGCAGTTACGGCGGGGCGATTTCCTACGGGCAGTACTTC.

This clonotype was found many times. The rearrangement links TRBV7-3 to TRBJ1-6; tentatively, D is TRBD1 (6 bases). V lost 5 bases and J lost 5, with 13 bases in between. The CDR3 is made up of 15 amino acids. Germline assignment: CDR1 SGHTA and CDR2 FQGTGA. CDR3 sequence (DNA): TGTGCCAGCAGCGCTAGGGGGTTCGATAATTCACCCCTCCACTTT. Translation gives CASSARGFDNSPLHF.

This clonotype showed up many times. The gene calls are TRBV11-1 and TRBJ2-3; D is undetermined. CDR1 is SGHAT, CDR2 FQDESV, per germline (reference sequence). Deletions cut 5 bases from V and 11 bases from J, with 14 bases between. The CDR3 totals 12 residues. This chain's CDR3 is CASSSGPVGQYF. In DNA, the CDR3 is TGTGCCAGCAGCAGTGGGCCGGTCGGGCAGTATTTT.

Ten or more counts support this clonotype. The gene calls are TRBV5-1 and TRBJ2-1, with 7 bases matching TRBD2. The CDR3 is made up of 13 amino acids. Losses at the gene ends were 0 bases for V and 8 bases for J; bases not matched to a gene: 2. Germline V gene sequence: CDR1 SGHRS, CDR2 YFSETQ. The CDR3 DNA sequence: TGCGCCAGCAGCTTGGCCGGACTAGATGAGCAGTTCTTC. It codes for CASSLAGLDEQFF.

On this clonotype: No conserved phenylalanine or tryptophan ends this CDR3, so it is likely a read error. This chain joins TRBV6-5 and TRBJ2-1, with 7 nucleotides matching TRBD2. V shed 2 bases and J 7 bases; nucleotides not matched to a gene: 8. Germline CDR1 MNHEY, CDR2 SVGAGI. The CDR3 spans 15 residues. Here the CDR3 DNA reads TGTGCCAGCAGTTACCGCGGGAGTCGAGGGAATGAGCAGTTCCTC. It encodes CASSYRGSRGNEQFL.

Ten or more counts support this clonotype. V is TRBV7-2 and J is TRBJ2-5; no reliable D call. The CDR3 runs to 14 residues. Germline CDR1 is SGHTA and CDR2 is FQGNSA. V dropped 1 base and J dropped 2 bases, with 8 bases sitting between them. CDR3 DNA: TGTGCCAGCAGCTTAGATGGTAGACAAGAGACCCAGTACTTC. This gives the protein CASSLDGRQETQYF.

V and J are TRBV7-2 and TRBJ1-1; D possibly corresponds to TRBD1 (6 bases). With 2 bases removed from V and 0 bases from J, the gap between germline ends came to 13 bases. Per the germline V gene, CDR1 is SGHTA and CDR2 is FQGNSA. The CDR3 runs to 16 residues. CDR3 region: CASSLQGSRVNTEAFF. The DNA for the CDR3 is TGTGCCAGCAGCTTACAGGGGTCGCGTGTGAACACTGAAGCTTTCTTT.

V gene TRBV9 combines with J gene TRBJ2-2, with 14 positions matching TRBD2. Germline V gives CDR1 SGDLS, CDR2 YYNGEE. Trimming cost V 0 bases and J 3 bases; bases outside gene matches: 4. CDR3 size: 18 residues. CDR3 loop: CASSVGLAGGPHTGELFF. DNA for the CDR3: TGTGCCAGCAGCGTAGGACTAGCGGGAGGGCCCCACACCGGGGAGCTGTTTTTT.

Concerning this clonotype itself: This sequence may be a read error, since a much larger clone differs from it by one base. DNA for the CDR3: TGTGCCAGCACTAAACTCCACGGCGCGGCCGGGGGTCAGCCCCAGCATTTT. Its translation: CASTKLHGAAGGQPQHF. V and J are TRBV12-3 or TRBV12-4 and TRBJ1-5, with D possibly TRBD1 on 5 matching bases. The CDR3 totals 17 residues. V gave up 7 bases and J gave up 6 bases, with 25 bases separating them.

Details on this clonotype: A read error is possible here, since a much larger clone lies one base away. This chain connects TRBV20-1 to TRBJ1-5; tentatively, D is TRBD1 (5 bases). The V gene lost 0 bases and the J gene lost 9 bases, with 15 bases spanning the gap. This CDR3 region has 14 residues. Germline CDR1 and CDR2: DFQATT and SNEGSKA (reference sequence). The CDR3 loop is CSARDEKGDPPQHF. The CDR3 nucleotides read TGCAGTGCTAGAGATGAAAAAGGGGACCCGCCCCAGCATTTT.

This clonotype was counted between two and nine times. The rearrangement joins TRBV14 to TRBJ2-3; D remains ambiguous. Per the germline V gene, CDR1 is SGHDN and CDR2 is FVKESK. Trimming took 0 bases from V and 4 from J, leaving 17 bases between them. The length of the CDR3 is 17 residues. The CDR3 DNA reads TGTGCCAGCAGCCAAGAGCCAGCGTCCCGACCCGCAGATACGCAGTATTTT. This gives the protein CASSQEPASRPADTQYF.

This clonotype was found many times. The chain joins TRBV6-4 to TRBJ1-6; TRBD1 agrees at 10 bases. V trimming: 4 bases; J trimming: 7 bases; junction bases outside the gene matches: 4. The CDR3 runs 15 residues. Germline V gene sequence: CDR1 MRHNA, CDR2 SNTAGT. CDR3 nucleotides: TGTGCCAGCAGTGCGGGGACAGGGGTGAATTCACCCCTCCACTTT. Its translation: CASSAGTGVNSPLHF.

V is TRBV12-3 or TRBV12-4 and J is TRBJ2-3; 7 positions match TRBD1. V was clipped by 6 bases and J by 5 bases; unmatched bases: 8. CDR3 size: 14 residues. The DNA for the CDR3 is TGTGCCAGCAGCCTTAACAGGGGTGGAGATACGCAGTATTTT. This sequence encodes CASSLNRGGDTQYF.

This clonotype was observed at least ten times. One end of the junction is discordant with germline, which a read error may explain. The DNA of the CDR3 is TGTGCTAGCAGCTTACGGGAAACCGGGGAGCTGTTTTTT. Translation: CASSLRETGELFF. The rearrangement uses TRBV7-7 and TRBJ2-2; tentative D call: TRBD2 (5 bases). CDR1 and CDR2 (germline): SSHAT, FNYEAQ (reference sequence). The CDR3 sequence is 13 residues long.

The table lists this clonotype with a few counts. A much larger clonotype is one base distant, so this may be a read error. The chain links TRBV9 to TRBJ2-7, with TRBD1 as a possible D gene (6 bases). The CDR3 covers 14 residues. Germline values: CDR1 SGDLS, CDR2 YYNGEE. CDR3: CASSVGDRPYEQSF. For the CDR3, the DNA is TGTGCCAGCAGCGTAGGTGACAGGCCCTACGAGCAGTCCTTC.

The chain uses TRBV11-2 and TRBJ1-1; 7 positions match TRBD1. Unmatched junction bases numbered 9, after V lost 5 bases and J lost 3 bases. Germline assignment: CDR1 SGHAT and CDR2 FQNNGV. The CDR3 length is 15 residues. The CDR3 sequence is CASSPGQAGDTEAFF. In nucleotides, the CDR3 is TGTGCCAGCAGCCCCGGACAGGCAGGGGACACTGAAGCTTTCTTT.

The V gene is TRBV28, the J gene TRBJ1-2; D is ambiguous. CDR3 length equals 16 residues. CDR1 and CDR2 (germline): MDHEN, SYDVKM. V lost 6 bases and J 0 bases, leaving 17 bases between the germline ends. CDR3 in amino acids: CASSIPPLGSNYGYTF. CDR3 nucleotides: TGTGCCAGCAGCATCCCCCCTCTGGGTTCTAACTATGGCTACACCTTC.

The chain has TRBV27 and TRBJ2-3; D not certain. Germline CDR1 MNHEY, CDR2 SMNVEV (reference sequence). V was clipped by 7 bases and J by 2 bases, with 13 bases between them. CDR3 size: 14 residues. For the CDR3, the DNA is TGTGCCAGCACCACCAGGCCTTTCACAGATACGCAGTATTTT. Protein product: CASTTRPFTDTQYF.